A single T cell receptor beta chain is shown here with its context. The sample belongs to a study of T cells expressing NK-cell markers. TCRdb re-analyzed the 5' RACE reads; it lists each CDR3 protein once, without DNA. The sample holds over 100,000 distinct CDR3 sequences. Germline CDR1 is SEHNR and CDR2 is FQNEAQ (reference sequence). The CDR3 loop spans 15 amino acids. J is TRBJ2-3 and V is TRBV7-9. This clonotype was sampled from a woman between 18 and 70 years old in good health. Sequenced input: blood T cells: a sorted CD56 or NKG2C T cell subset, CD4+ or CD8+ T cells, or bulk PBMC T cells (not recorded which). The CDR3 reads CASSLSGPSTDTQYF.